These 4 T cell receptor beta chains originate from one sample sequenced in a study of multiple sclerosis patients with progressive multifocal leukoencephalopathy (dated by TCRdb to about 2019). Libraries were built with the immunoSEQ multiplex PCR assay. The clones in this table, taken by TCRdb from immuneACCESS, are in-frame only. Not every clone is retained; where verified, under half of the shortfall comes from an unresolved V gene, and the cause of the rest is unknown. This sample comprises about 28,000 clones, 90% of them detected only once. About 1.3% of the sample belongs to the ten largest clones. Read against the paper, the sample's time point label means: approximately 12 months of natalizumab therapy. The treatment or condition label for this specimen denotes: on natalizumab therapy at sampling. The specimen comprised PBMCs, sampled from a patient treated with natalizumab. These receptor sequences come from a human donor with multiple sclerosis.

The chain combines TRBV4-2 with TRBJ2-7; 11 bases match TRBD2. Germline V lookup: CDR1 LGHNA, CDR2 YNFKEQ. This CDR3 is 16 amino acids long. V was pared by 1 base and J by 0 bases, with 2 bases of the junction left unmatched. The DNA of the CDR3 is TGTGCCAGCAGCCAAGCTGGGACTAGCGGCTCCTACGAGCAGTACTTC. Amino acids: CASSQAGTSGSYEQYF.

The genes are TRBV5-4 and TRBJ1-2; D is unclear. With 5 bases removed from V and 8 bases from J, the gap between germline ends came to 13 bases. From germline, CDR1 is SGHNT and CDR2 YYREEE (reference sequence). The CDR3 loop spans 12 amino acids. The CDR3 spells CASRRGPEGYTF. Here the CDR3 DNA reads TGTGCCAGCAGAAGAGGACCAGAGGGCTACACCTTC.

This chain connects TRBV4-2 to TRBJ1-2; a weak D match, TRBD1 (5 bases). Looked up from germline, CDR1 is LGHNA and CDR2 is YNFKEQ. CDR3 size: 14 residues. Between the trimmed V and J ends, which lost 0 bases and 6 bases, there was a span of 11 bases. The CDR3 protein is CASSQEGVSDGYTF. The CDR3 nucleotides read TGTGCCAGCAGCCAAGAGGGGGTGTCGGATGGCTACACCTTC.

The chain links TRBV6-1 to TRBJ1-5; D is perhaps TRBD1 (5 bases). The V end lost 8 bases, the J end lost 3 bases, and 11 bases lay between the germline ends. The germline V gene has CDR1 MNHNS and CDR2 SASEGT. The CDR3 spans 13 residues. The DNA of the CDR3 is TGTGCCAGCTCACGGGGCATCAATCAGCCCCAGCATTTT. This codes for CASSRGINQPQHF.